In this sample, the clone carrying this T cell receptor (beta chain) turned up a few times. Its matching antigen is unknown. An end of the junction does not agree with germline; a read error may underlie this. Germline V gene data show CDR1 as SEHNR and CDR2 as FQNEAQ (reference sequence). CDR3 length: 18 residues. The data originate from a study of cytomegalovirus exposure and HLA in healthy donors. Findings of the study overall: As a later analysis revealed, most CMV-associated TCR beta chains appeared HLA-restricted.

The PCR made use of 60 Vbeta and 13 Jbeta primers. Clones were read by immunoSEQ multiplex PCR, and TCRdb kept only the in-frame ones, dropping some. The sample consists of tens of thousands of clones, approximately 71% of them appearing once. This sequence joins TRBV7-9 and TRBJ2-1; 11 bases fit TRBD2. The clonotype comes from a woman aged 40-49 years in good health and CMV-seropositive. Specimen: PBMCs. The CDR3 reads CSSSPLASGGLLHNEQFF. In DNA form, the CDR3 reads TGTTCCAGCAGCCCGCTTGCTAGCGGGGGGCTGCTTCACAATGAGCAGTTCTTC.